This T cell receptor (beta chain) was identified in a study of human T cells and chemical hapten exposure. Study context: Alopecia areata, totalis or universalis affected patients, mainly female. Whole-study findings and limits: Compared to controls, expanded TCRs made significantly more large clusters of similar CDR3s.

This CDR3 has 14 amino acids. From germline, CDR1 is SGHRS and CDR2 YFSETQ. V shed 3 bases, J shed 4 bases, and the junction held 4 bases outside the gene matches. Each CDR3 protein is one row after TCRdb ran MiXCR on the RACE reads. The data show 89,000 or so distinct CDR3 sequences, 8.5% seen once. As concerns this clonotype: The target antigen is unknown.

This sample's time point: pre-sensitization, week 0. Treatment in this sample: therapeutic diphenylcyclopropenone sensitization with weekly scalp DPC. Ahead of applying each patch test, blood was sampled. Sample donors consisted of patients with alopecia, aged 18 to 70 years, who were suitable for DPC. The sample was whole blood, taken in connection with sensitization to the hapten diphenylcyclopropenone (DPC). This clonotype was obtained from a man aged 35 to 55 with alopecia areata. Some clones in this sample may be carry-over from other donors' samples. This chain joins TRBV5-1 and TRBJ1-1; 9 bases are shared with TRBD1. DNA of the CDR3: TGCGCCAGCAGCTCCGGGACAGGGACCACTGAAGCTTTCTTT. Its translation: CASSSGTGTTEAFF.